These T cell receptor beta chains were read from a single sample in a study of response to subunit inactivated influenza vaccine. TCRdb recomputed calls from the RT-PCR reads with MiXCR, one row per CDR3 protein. The sample carries approximately 500,000 distinct CDR3 sequences, 20% to 25% recorded once. In addition, the sample was reused for a study of T cells expressing NK-cell markers.

Sequencing used CD4+ T cells sorted from PBMCs, obtained 12 days after vaccination. These receptors all stem from a man in his fifties or sixties who received an inactivated influenza vaccine. CDR3s include the opening cysteine and the closing phenylalanine or tryptophan. D genes are given only for firm matches. Where a row states a size, it is once, few, many or the class of an expanded clone; other rows omit it.

d_gene: TRBD1
v_gene: TRBV12-3/TRBV12-4
j_gene: TRBJ2-3
abundance: few
CDR3nt: TGTGCCAGCAGTTCGAGACAGGGACCAGATACGCAGTATTTT
CDR3aa: CASSSRQGPDTQYF

d_gene: TRBD2
v_gene: TRBV3-1
j_gene: TRBJ2-7
abundance: NA
CDR3nt: TGTGCCAGCAGCCAAGACCCTCCTAGCGGGAGTCGTTACGAGCAGTACTTC
CDR3aa: CASSQDPPSGSRYEQYF

d_gene: TRBD2
v_gene: TRBV4-3
j_gene: TRBJ2-3
abundance: NA
CDR3nt: TGCGCCAGCAGCCAAGATCCCCCCGGGACTAGCAGAGATACGCAGTATTTT
CDR3aa: CASSQDPPGTSRDTQYF

d_gene: NA
v_gene: TRBV6-5
j_gene: TRBJ2-7
abundance: NA
CDR3nt: TGTGCCAGCAGTTATTACAGGAGCTCCTACGAGCAGTACTTC
CDR3aa: CASSYYRSSYEQYF

d_gene: NA
v_gene: TRBV12-3/TRBV12-4
j_gene: TRBJ2-1
abundance: NA
CDR3nt: TGTGCCAGCAGGCGAGACCTAACCTACAATGAGCAGTTCTTC
CDR3aa: CASRRDLTYNEQFF

d_gene: NA
v_gene: TRBV29-1
j_gene: TRBJ2-5
abundance: many
CDR3nt: TGCAGCGTAAAGACAGATTCGGAGACCCAGTACTTC
CDR3aa: CSVKTDSETQYF

d_gene: NA
v_gene: TRBV7-9
j_gene: TRBJ2-2
abundance: few
CDR3nt: TGTGCCAGCCAGCCGGGACGCTACACCGGGGAGCTGTTTTTT
CDR3aa: CASQPGRYTGELFF

d_gene: TRBD1
v_gene: TRBV9
j_gene: TRBJ2-1
abundance: NA
CDR3nt: TGTGCCAGCAGCGCGGGACAGGGCTATGAGCAGTTCTTC
CDR3aa: CASSAGQGYEQFF

d_gene: TRBD2
v_gene: TRBV28
j_gene: TRBJ2-1
abundance: few
CDR3nt: TGTGCCAGCAGTTCGTCACTAGCGGGAGGGATAAATGAGCAGTTCTTC
CDR3aa: CASSSSLAGGINEQFF

d_gene: NA
v_gene: TRBV20-1
j_gene: TRBJ2-2
abundance: NA
CDR3nt: TGCAGTGCTAGAGAGACGGGGGTAGGCGCCGGGGAGCTGTTTTTT
CDR3aa: CSARETGVGAGELFF

d_gene: NA
v_gene: TRBV7-6
j_gene: TRBJ2-1
abundance: few
CDR3nt: TGTGCCAGCAGCTCAGGGTTTGGTTCGTACAATGAGCAGTTCTTC
CDR3aa: CASSSGFGSYNEQFF

d_gene: TRBD2
v_gene: TRBV29-1
j_gene: TRBJ2-1
abundance: NA
CDR3nt: TGCAGCGTTGAGGCTAGCGGGGGATTCGATGAGCAGTTCTTC
CDR3aa: CSVEASGGFDEQFF

d_gene: TRBD1
v_gene: TRBV3-1
j_gene: TRBJ2-4
abundance: few
CDR3nt: TGTGCCAGCAGCCAAGATTTTCGACAGGGAGCCAAAAACATTCAGTACTTC
CDR3aa: CASSQDFRQGAKNIQYF

d_gene: NA
v_gene: TRBV7-2
j_gene: TRBJ2-3
abundance: few
CDR3nt: TGTGCCAGCAGCTTTATGGGGTTAACAGATACGCAGTATTTT
CDR3aa: CASSFMGLTDTQYF

d_gene: NA
v_gene: TRBV18
j_gene: TRBJ1-6
abundance: NA
CDR3nt: TGTGCCAGCTCACCAATAGGGGATCCTAATTCACCCCTCCACTTT
CDR3aa: CASSPIGDPNSPLHF

d_gene: NA
v_gene: TRBV20-1
j_gene: TRBJ2-1
abundance: few
CDR3nt: TGCAGTGCCGAACCGACTAGTGGTTCCTACAATGAGCAGTTCTTC
CDR3aa: CSAEPTSGSYNEQFF

d_gene: NA
v_gene: TRBV5-1
j_gene: TRBJ2-1
abundance: few
CDR3nt: TGCGCCAGCAGCTGGGGACAGGCCAATTTAGCGGGTGTGGAGTTCTTC
CDR3aa: CASSWGQANLAGVEFF

d_gene: NA
v_gene: TRBV29-1
j_gene: TRBJ2-1
abundance: NA
CDR3nt: TGCAGCGTTGAAAACAATGAGCAGTTCTTC
CDR3aa: CSVENNEQFF

d_gene: NA
v_gene: TRBV12-3/TRBV12-4
j_gene: TRBJ2-2
abundance: NA
CDR3nt: TGTGCCAGCGCAGGGAACACCGGGGAGCTGTTTTTT
CDR3aa: CASAGNTGELFF

d_gene: NA
v_gene: TRBV19
j_gene: TRBJ1-1
abundance: NA
CDR3nt: TGTGCCAGTAAGCTTCCCGAAAGGGCCACTGAAGCTTTCTTT
CDR3aa: CASKLPERATEAFF

d_gene: TRBD1
v_gene: TRBV5-1
j_gene: TRBJ2-7
abundance: NA
CDR3nt: TGCGCCAGCAGACAGGGGGAGCCCTACGAGCAGTACTTC
CDR3aa: CASRQGEPYEQYF

d_gene: NA
v_gene: TRBV20-1
j_gene: TRBJ2-7
abundance: NA
CDR3nt: TGCAGTGCTAGCTCTGGTTCCTACGAGCAGTACTTC
CDR3aa: CSASSGSYEQYF

d_gene: NA
v_gene: TRBV20-1
j_gene: TRBJ2-5
abundance: NA
CDR3nt: TGCAGTGGGAGGGTATACCAAGAGACCCAGTACTTC
CDR3aa: CSGRVYQETQYF

d_gene: NA
v_gene: TRBV28
j_gene: TRBJ2-7
abundance: few
CDR3nt: TGTGCCAGCAGTCCCGGTGTTGGGCGCAGGCAGTACTTC
CDR3aa: CASSPGVGRRQYF

d_gene: NA
v_gene: TRBV28
j_gene: TRBJ2-1
abundance: NA
CDR3nt: TGTGCCAGCAACATGGTCGGAGCCTACAATGAGCAGTTCTTC
CDR3aa: CASNMVGAYNEQFF

d_gene: NA
v_gene: TRBV6-2/TRBV6-3
j_gene: TRBJ2-5
abundance: NA
CDR3nt: TGTGCCAGCAGGTCCGTCCTTAGCGGACCTCAAGAGACCCAGTACTTC
CDR3aa: CASRSVLSGPQETQYF

d_gene: TRBD2
v_gene: TRBV4-3
j_gene: TRBJ2-1
abundance: NA
CDR3nt: TGCGCCAGCAGCCAAGAACTAGCGGGGGGGGGAAATGAGCAGTTCTTC
CDR3aa: CASSQELAGGGNEQFF

d_gene: TRBD2
v_gene: TRBV7-9
j_gene: TRBJ2-1
abundance: few
CDR3nt: TGTGCCAGCACCTTGCTAGCGGGATCCATAGGCAATGAGCAGTTCTTC
CDR3aa: CASTLLAGSIGNEQFF